The clone carrying this T cell receptor beta chain was counted at least ten times. Germline V gene data show CDR1 as DFQATT and CDR2 as SNEGSKA (reference sequence). Trimming pared 3 bases from V and 0 bases from J, leaving 12 bases between. The CDR3 has 15 amino acids. This entry belongs to a study of T-cell reconstitution after alpha-beta-depleted transplantation in children. Unique molecular identifiers were incorporated into the prepared TCRbeta library. TCRdb itself ran the PCR reads through MiXCR, one entry per CDR3 protein. The data show 250,000 to 300,000 distinct CDR3 sequences, with over 9.5% seen just once and approximately 7% held by the top ten.

The chain has TRBV20-1 and TRBJ2-4, with D perhaps matching TRBD1 or TRBD2 (5 bases each). This TCR came from a boy younger than two with acute myeloid leukemia, due to receive a stem cell transplant. The sample was PBMCs, taken before TCRalphabeta/CD19-depleted stem cell transplant. The chain's CDR3 is CSARGMGEAKNIQYF. As DNA, the CDR3 is TGCAGTGCTAGGGGGATGGGGGAAGCCAAAAACATTCAGTACTTC.